The 28 T cell receptor beta chains listed next were all sequenced from one sample in a study of blood T cells in healthy people across ages. Through a sample-barcoded 5' primer and a J-beta primer mix, a second PCR was run for roughly 7 to 11 cycles. TCRdb reanalysed the 5' RACE reads using MiXCR and keeps one entry per CDR3 protein. This sample has approximately 800,000 distinct CDR3 sequences; roughly 46% occur once, and the top ten carry less than 20%. Sequenced input: blood. The source of these receptors is a man at least 80 years old in good health.

This clonotype was counted between two and nine times. The rearrangement uses TRBV3-1 and TRBJ2-7, with D unclear. Germline V gene sequence: CDR1 LGHDT, CDR2 YNNKEL (reference sequence). Trimming pared 1 base from V and 6 bases from J, leaving 7 bases between. The CDR3 length is 12 residues. CDR3 sequence (DNA): TGTGCCAGCAGCCAAGCGGAGAGCGAGCAGTACTTC. It codes for CASSQAESEQYF.

This clonotype has just a few counts. One junction end does not reproduce the germline sequence, and a read error may be involved. The chain carries TRBV29-1 and TRBJ2-1, with TRBD2 matching 9 bases. This CDR3 comprises 13 residues. The germline V gene has CDR1 SQVTM and CDR2 ANQGSEA. The CDR3 is CSAVSGSSYEQFF. CDR3 sequence (DNA): TGCAGCGCCGTTAGCGGGAGCTCCTACGAGCAGTTCTTT.

This clonotype appeared a few times. The chain has TRBV6-5 and TRBJ2-7; 10 nucleotides line up with TRBD2. Trimming cost V 8 bases and J 5 bases; bases outside gene matches: 9. CDR3 length: 14 residues. Germline CDR1 is MNHEY and CDR2 is SVGAGI. The CDR3 DNA is TGTGCCAGCGGCGTAAGCGGGAGGGCCCACGAGCAGTACTTC. Its translation: CASGVSGRAHEQYF.

This clonotype has a handful of counts. The V and J genes are TRBV7-9 and TRBJ1-1; TRBD1 might be the D (6 bases). CDR3 size: 14 residues. Trimming took 1 base from V and 6 from J, leaving 12 bases between them. The germline V gene has CDR1 SEHNR and CDR2 FQNEAQ (reference sequence). CDR3 nucleotide sequence: TGTGCCAGCAGCTTAGGCGCAGGGGATTCTGAAGCTTTCTTT. It encodes CASSLGAGDSEAFF.

About this clonotype itself: One end of the junction varies from germline; a read error may be responsible. The CDR3 here is CASSLERGSADMQYF. The CDR3 coding sequence is TGTGCCAGCAGTTTAGAAAGGGGAAGTGCAGATATGCAGTATTTT. The chain recombines TRBV12-3 or TRBV12-4 with TRBJ2-3, with a possible D match to TRBD1 (5 bases). The CDR3 contains 15 residues.

The gene calls are TRBV12-3 or TRBV12-4 and TRBJ2-5; possible D gene TRBD2, 5 bases. The CDR3 runs to 15 residues. Between the trimmed V and J ends, which lost 6 bases and 2 bases, there was a span of 16 bases. The CDR3 nucleotides are TGTGCCAGCAGAATGGACGGGATGGGGCAAGAGACCCAGTACTTC. Residues: CASRMDGMGQETQYF.

This chain links TRBV18 with TRBJ2-1; D may be TRBD2 (5 bases). The CDR3 is 15 residues long. Germline assignment: CDR1 KGHSH and CDR2 LQKENI. V lost 1 base and J lost 5, with 12 bases in between. The CDR3 DNA sequence: TGTGCCAGCTCACCACTAATGATGACTAACAATGAGCAGTTCTTC. It yields the protein CASSPLMMTNNEQFF. The whole variable domain, remainder taken from reference TRBV18 and TRBJ2-1, is NAGVMQNPRHLVRRRGQEARLRCSPMKGHSHVYWYRQLPEEGLKFMVYLQKENIIDESGMPKERFSAEFPKEGPSILRIQQVVRGDSAAYFCASSPLMMTNNEQFFGPGTRLTVL.

The chain has TRBV12-3 or TRBV12-4 and TRBJ2-7; D not certain. CDR3 length equals 11 residues. V lost 5 bases and J lost 10, with 12 bases in between. Here the CDR3 reads CASSLLGNQYF. The CDR3 nucleotides are TGTGCCAGCAGTCTCCTTGGCAATCAGTACTTC.

The chain combines TRBV12-3 or TRBV12-4 with TRBJ1-2, with D unresolved. V lost 5 bases and J lost 2, with 9 bases in between. The CDR3 covers 13 residues. The CDR3: CASSKVMNYGYTF. Written as DNA, the CDR3 is TGTGCCAGCAGTAAGGTTATGAACTATGGCTACACCTTC.

The rearrangement links TRBV30 to TRBJ2-1; 8 bases align to TRBD1. This CDR3 is built from 16 residues. Germline V gene lookup returns CDR1 GTSNPN and CDR2 SVGIG (reference sequence). Unmatched junction bases numbered 7, after V lost 2 bases and J lost 1 base. In DNA form, the CDR3 reads TGTGCCTGGAGTTCTCCCTACAGGGGGTCCTACAATGAGCAGTTCTTC. As protein: CAWSSPYRGSYNEQFF.

The chain has TRBV20-1 and TRBJ2-5; 8 positions match TRBD2. J lost 3 bases, V lost 7 bases, and 7 bases had no gene match. Looked up from germline, CDR1 is DFQATT and CDR2 is SNEGSKA (reference sequence). This CDR3 region has 13 residues. In DNA, the CDR3 is TGCAGTGTTGCCCCGGGACTAGAAGAGACCCAGTACTTC. This translates into CSVAPGLEETQYF.

The CDR3 spells CASSVGGRSYNEQFF. DNA for the CDR3: TGTGCCAGCAGCGTAGGTGGGCGCTCCTACAATGAGCAGTTCTTC. This rearrangement joins TRBV9 to TRBJ2-1; no clear D gene. CDR1 and CDR2 (germline): SGDLS, YYNGEE. V lost 0 bases and J 0 bases, leaving 7 bases between the germline ends. CDR3 length equals 15 residues.

Regarding this clonotype: At one end, the junction sequence differs from germline, possibly due to a read error. The chain joins TRBV12-3 or TRBV12-4 to TRBJ2-3, with a tentative D call TRBD2 (7 bases). The CDR3 has 14 residues. CDR3 nucleotides: TGTGCCAGCAGTGTGAGGGGGGGCACAGATGCGCAGTATTTT. As protein: CASSVRGGTDAQYF.

The V and J genes are TRBV9 and TRBJ2-3; TRBD1 might be the D (6 bases). Trimming stripped 4 bases from V and 8 bases from J, with 11 bases between. The CDR3 spans 12 residues. Per germline, CDR1 SGDLS and CDR2 YYNGEE. The CDR3 nucleotides read TGTGCCAGCAGCACCCTCAGGGGTACGCAGTATTTT. Its protein is CASSTLRGTQYF.

The CDR3 DNA sequence: TGTGCCAGCAGTAGAGCAGCTACCTACGAGCAGTACTTC. This sequence encodes CASSRAATYEQYF. The V gene is TRBV6-5, the J gene TRBJ2-4; D ambiguous. Near its end, the DNA agrees better with TRBJ2-7, so the J call may be wrong. CDR3 length: 13 amino acids. Germline V lookup: CDR1 MNHEY, CDR2 SVGAGI.

This clonotype has only a few counts. J is TRBJ2-3 and V is TRBV24-1; 13 nucleotides line up with TRBD2. CDR1 and CDR2 (germline): KGHDR, SFDVKD. The CDR3 is 19 amino acids. With 2 bases clipped from V and 2 bases from J, the junction kept 9 bases outside the gene matches. The CDR3 loop reads CATSDWGLAGSLTTDTQYF. The CDR3 DNA follows: TGTGCCACCAGTGATTGGGGACTAGCGGGAAGCCTAACCACAGATACGCAGTATTTT.

The gene calls are TRBV20-1 and TRBJ1-6; 8 bases line up with TRBD1. Germline V gene sequence: CDR1 DFQATT, CDR2 SNEGSKA (reference sequence). The V gene end was trimmed by 2 bases and the J gene end by 5 bases; junction bases not matched to a gene: 2. This CDR3 has 14 amino acids. In nucleotides, the CDR3 is TGCAGTGCTAGAACGGACAGGGATAATTCACCCCTCCACTTT. Translated, it gives CSARTDRDNSPLHF.

This clonotype was picked up many times. CDR3 region: CASMGGRDFQETQYF. CDR3 coding DNA: TGTGCCAGCATGGGCGGGAGAGACTTCCAAGAGACCCAGTACTTC. The chain recombines TRBV2 with TRBJ2-5, with 7 bases matching TRBD2. CDR1 and CDR2 (germline): SNHLY, FYNNEI. The length of the CDR3 is 15 residues. V trimming: 7 bases; J trimming: 1 base; junction bases outside the gene matches: 9.

The V gene is TRBV9, the J gene TRBJ2-1, with D perhaps matching TRBD1 (6 bases). CDR3 length: 15 residues. Trimming cost V 2 bases and J 4 bases, with 13 bases left between them. Per the germline V gene, CDR1 is SGDLS and CDR2 is YYNGEE. The CDR3 region is CASSVSQGSYNEQFF. CDR3 DNA sequence: TGTGCCAGCAGCGTTAGTCAGGGGTCATACAATGAGCAGTTCTTC.

The chain joins TRBV12-3 or TRBV12-4 to TRBJ2-5, with D possibly being TRBD2 (6 bases). Deletions cut 8 bases from V and 5 bases from J, with 18 bases between. CDR3 length equals 14 residues. The CDR3 protein is CASHYGRAGETQYF. Here the CDR3 DNA reads TGTGCCAGCCATTATGGGCGGGCGGGGGAGACCCAGTACTTC.

This chain joins TRBV20-1 and TRBJ1-5; tentative D call: TRBD1 (5 bases). In germline, CDR1 is DFQATT, CDR2 SNEGSKA (reference sequence). The CDR3 loop spans 14 amino acids. V was trimmed by 6 bases and J by 0 bases, leaving 12 bases between them. This chain's CDR3 is CSATTAYSNQPQHF. As DNA, the CDR3 is TGCAGTGCCACGACAGCCTATAGCAATCAGCCCCAGCATTTT.

V is TRBV5-5 and J is TRBJ1-4; possible D gene TRBD1, 5 bases. The CDR3 has 15 amino acids. Deletions cut 0 bases from V and 7 bases from J, with 13 bases between. CDR1 and CDR2 from the germline V gene are SGHKS and YYEKEE (reference sequence). The DNA of the CDR3 is TGTGCCAGCAGCTTGGAGGGGTCGTCGGGTGAAAAACTGTTTTTT. It codes for CASSLEGSSGEKLFF.

The chain combines TRBV12-3 or TRBV12-4 with TRBJ2-2; no firm D call. The CDR3 runs to 11 residues. V was trimmed by 5 bases and J by 4 bases, leaving 2 bases between them. The CDR3 region is CASSITGELFF. The DNA for the CDR3 is TGTGCCAGCAGTATCACCGGGGAGCTGTTTTTT.

The rearrangement joins TRBV4-2 to TRBJ1-5, with 7 bases lining up with TRBD1. The ends lost 4 bases at V and 1 base at J; junction bases unmatched: 7. Germline-derived CDR1 and CDR2 are LGHNA and YNFKEQ. The CDR3 is 16 amino acids. The CDR3 region is CASSRLQGGSNQPQHF. CDR3 sequence (DNA): TGTGCCAGCAGCCGCCTCCAAGGGGGCAGCAATCAGCCCCAGCATTTT.

This clonotype was detected a few times. The chain is built from TRBV5-1 and TRBJ2-3; D remains ambiguous. The CDR3 extends over 18 amino acids. From germline, CDR1 is SGHRS and CDR2 YFSETQ. The germline V and J ends were trimmed by 0 bases and 0 bases, with 17 bases remaining between them. The CDR3 nucleotides are TGCGCCAGCAGCTTGGATTCCGTGGGTCAGGTCAGCACAGATACGCAGTATTTT. Protein product: CASSLDSVGQVSTDTQYF.

J is TRBJ2-5 and V is TRBV29-1; possible D gene TRBD2, 6 bases. This CDR3 is 11 amino acids long. CDR1 is SQVTM and CDR2 is ANQGSEA in the germline V gene. V lost 7 bases, J lost 4 bases, and 10 bases lay in between. The CDR3 nucleotides are TGCAGCGGTGGGGAGGCAGAGACCCAGTACTTC. It yields the protein CSGGEAETQYF.

This clonotype was detected many times. This chain joins TRBV9 and TRBJ1-2, with D perhaps TRBD1 (5 bases). Germline-derived CDR1 and CDR2 are SGDLS and YYNGEE. Trimming cost V 0 bases and J 9 bases, with 15 bases left between them. This CDR3 spans 14 amino acids. CDR3 loop: CASSVDQEGQSYTF. The CDR3 region has the DNA TGTGCCAGCAGCGTAGACCAGGAGGGGCAAAGCTACACCTTC.

V is TRBV4-3 and J is TRBJ2-7; TRBD1 matches 8 bases. V trimming: 3 bases; J trimming: 1 base; junction bases outside the gene matches: 8. The length of the CDR3 is 16 residues. The germline CDR1 and CDR2 sequences are LGHNA and YSLEER. CDR3 nucleotide sequence: TGCGCCAGCAGCCATCTTAAACAGGGGGATTCCTACGAGCAGTACTTC. It yields the protein CASSHLKQGDSYEQYF.